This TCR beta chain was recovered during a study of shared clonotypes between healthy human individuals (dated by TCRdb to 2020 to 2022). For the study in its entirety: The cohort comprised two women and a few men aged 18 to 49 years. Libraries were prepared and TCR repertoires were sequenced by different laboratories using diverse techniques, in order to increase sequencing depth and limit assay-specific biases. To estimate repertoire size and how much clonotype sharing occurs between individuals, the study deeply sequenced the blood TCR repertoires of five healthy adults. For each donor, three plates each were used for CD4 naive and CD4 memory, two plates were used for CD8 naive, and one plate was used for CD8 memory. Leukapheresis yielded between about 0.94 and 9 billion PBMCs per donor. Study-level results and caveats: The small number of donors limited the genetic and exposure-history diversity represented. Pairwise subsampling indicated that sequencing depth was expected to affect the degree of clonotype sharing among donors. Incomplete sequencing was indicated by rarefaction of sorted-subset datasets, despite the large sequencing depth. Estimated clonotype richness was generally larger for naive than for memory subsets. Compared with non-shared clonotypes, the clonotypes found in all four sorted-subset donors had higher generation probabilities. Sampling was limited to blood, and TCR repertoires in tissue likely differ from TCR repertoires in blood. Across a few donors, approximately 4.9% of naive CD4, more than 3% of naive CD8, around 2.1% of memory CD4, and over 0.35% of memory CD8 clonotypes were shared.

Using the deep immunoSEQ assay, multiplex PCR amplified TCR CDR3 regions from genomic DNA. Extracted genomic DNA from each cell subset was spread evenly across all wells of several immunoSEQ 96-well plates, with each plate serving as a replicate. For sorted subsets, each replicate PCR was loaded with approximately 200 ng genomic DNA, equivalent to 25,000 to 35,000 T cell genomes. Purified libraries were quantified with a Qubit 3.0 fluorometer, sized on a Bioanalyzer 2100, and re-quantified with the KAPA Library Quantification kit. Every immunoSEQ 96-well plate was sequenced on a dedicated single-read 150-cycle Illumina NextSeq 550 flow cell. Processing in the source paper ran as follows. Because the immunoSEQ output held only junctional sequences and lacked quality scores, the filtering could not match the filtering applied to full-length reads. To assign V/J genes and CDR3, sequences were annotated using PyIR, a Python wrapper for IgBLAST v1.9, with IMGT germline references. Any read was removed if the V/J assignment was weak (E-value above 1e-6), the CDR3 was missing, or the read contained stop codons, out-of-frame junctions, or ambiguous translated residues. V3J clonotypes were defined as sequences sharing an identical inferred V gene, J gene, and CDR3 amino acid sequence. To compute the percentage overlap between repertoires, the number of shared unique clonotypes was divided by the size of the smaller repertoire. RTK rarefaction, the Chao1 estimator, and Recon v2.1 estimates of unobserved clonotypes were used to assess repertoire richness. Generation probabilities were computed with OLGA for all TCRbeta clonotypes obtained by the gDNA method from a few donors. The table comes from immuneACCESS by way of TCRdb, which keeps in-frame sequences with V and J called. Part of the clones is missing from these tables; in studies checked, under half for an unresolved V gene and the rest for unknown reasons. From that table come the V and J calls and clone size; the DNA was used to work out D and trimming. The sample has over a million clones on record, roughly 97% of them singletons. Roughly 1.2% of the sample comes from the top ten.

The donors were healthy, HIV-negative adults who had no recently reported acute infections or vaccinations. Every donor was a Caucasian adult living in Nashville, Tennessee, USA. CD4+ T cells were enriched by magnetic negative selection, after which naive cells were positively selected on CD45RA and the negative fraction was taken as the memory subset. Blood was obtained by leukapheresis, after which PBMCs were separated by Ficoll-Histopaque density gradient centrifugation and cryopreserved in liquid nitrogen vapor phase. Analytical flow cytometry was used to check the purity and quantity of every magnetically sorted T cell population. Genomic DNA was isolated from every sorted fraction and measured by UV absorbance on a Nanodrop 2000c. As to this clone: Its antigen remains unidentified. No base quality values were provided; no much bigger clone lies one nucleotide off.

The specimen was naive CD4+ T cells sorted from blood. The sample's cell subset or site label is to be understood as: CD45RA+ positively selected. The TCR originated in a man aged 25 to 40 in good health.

Here is the DNA: TGTGCCAGCTCACCCCGCGCTTTTCAGGGGGGCAATCAGCCCCAGCATTTT. This gives the protein CASSPRAFQGGNQPQHF. The rearrangement joined TRBV18 to TRBJ1-5; TRBD1 matches 7 bases in the middle. V lost 3 bases and J lost 2 bases, and the count of bases not matched to a germline gene is 10. The CDR3 has 17 amino acids, counting the end cysteine and phenylalanine. The only DNA kept is the CDR3, 51 bases in frame from the first base. Via the germline V gene, CDR1 is KGHSH and CDR2 LQKENI. Supplemented by the reference TRBV18 and TRBJ1-5 proteins around the CDR3, the complete variable domain is NAGVMQNPRHLVRRRGQEARLRCSPMKGHSHVYWYRQLPEEGLKFMVYLQKENIIDESGMPKERFSAEFPKEGPSILRIQQVVRGDSAAYFCASSPRAFQGGNQPQHFGDGTRLSIL.